This TCR beta chain was profiled in a study of beta chain features in type 1 diabetes. Reverse transcribing all isolated RNA meant expressed TCRB transcripts were sequenced. Generated by immunoSEQ multiplex PCR, the TCRdb table keeps only in-frame clones and is missing some. Of roughly 300,000 clones listed, 6.5% to 10% are singletons. Germline values: CDR1 SQVTM, CDR2 ANQGSEA. Trimming stripped 4 bases from V and 2 bases from J, with 12 bases between. This CDR3 comprises 13 residues. This clone was seen a handful of times. The specimen was central memory CD4+ T cells from blood. The chain combines TRBV29-1 with TRBJ2-7; TRBD1 might be the D (6 bases). The TCR sequence derives from a woman between 18 and 30 years old in good health. The CDR3 protein is CSVVLGATYEQYF. The CDR3 DNA is TGCAGCGTTGTTTTGGGGGCAACCTACGAGCAGTACTTC.